Below, 14 T cell receptor beta chains from the same sample are listed, as sequenced in a study of identical twins. TCRdb processed the 5' RACE reads anew with MiXCR; each CDR3 protein has one entry. In the table there are some 660,000 distinct CDR3 sequences, approximately 9% of which are singletons. The same sample was also studied in work on yellow fever vaccine responses in identical twins.

Sequenced material: PBMCs. The receptors here all came from a woman under 30 in good health.

The CDR3 DNA sequence: TGTGCCAGCAGCGTTTCCAGTTTGTCCGAGCAGTACTTC. Protein sequence: CASSVSSLSEQYF. The chain recombines TRBV9 with TRBJ2-7; D is unresolved. CDR3 length: 13 amino acids. From germline, CDR1 is SGDLS and CDR2 YYNGEE. Trimming left V 2 bases short and J 6 bases short, with 12 bases between.

This clonotype occurred a few times. V gene TRBV29-1 combines with J gene TRBJ2-7; D possibly corresponds to TRBD1 (6 bases). Between the trimmed V and J ends, which lost 3 bases and 0 bases, there was a span of 9 bases. CDR1 and CDR2 (germline): SQVTM, ANQGSEA. This CDR3 comprises 13 residues. The CDR3 bases are TGCAGCGTTGAGTCGGACAGCTCCTACGAGCAGTACTTC. Its protein product is CSVESDSSYEQYF.

This chain uses TRBV2 with TRBJ2-6, with TRBD1 identical over 7 bases. The CDR3 extends over 18 amino acids. CDR1 SNHLY and CDR2 FYNNEI come from the germline V gene. Trimming cost V 2 bases and J 0 bases; bases outside gene matches: 7. The CDR3, as DNA: TGTGCCAGCAGTGAACGGACAGGTGCCACCTCTGGGGCCAACGTCCTGACTTTC. As protein: CASSERTGATSGANVLTF.

The J gene is TRBJ2-5, the V gene TRBV4-2; 10 bases are shared with TRBD2. Germline CDR1 reads LGHNA; CDR2 reads YNFKEQ. V lost 0 bases, J lost 7 bases, and 8 bases stayed unmatched. CDR3 length: 16 amino acids. The DNA for the CDR3 is TGTGCCAGCAGCCAAGAGCTAGCGGGAGTAAGGGTGACCCAGTACTTC. This sequence encodes CASSQELAGVRVTQYF.

The chain uses TRBV29-1 and TRBJ2-2; no reliable D call. CDR1 SQVTM and CDR2 ANQGSEA come from the germline V gene. This CDR3 region has 12 residues. V was trimmed by 4 bases and J by 7 bases, leaving 10 bases between them. The chain's CDR3 is CSVVLRGGELFF. For the CDR3, the DNA is TGCAGCGTTGTTCTCAGAGGCGGGGAGCTGTTTTTT.

This clonotype has more than one count but fewer than ten. The CDR3 is CASRQGQGQPQHF. DNA of the CDR3: TGTGCCAGCAGACAGGGTCAAGGCCAGCCCCAGCATTTT. This sequence joins TRBV6-6 and TRBJ1-5; D is possibly TRBD1 (6 bases). CDR3 length equals 13 residues. Between the trimmed V and J ends, which lost 6 bases and 7 bases, there was a span of 13 bases. Germline V lookup: CDR1 MNHNY, CDR2 SVGAGI (reference sequence).

This sequence joins TRBV2 and TRBJ1-1; D gene ambiguous. Germline V gene lookup returns CDR1 SNHLY and CDR2 FYNNEI. The CDR3 contains 13 residues. Between the trimmed V and J ends, which lost 6 bases and 1 base, there was a span of 9 bases. CDR3 sequence reads: CASSKEENTEAFF. The CDR3 nucleotides read TGTGCCAGCAGCAAGGAGGAGAACACTGAAGCTTTCTTT. The full variable domain, with the rest looked up from reference TRBV2 and TRBJ1-1, is EPEVTQTPSHQVTQMGQEVILRCVPISNHLYFYWYRQILGQKVEFLVSFYNNEISEKSEIFDDQFSVERPDGSNFTLKIRSTKLEDSAMYFCASSKEENTEAFFGQGTRLTVV.

A few counts support this clonotype. The chain has TRBV11-2 and TRBJ2-3; TRBD2 matches at 9 bases. V shed 2 bases and J 7 bases; nucleotides not matched to a gene: 7. Germline V gene lookup returns CDR1 SGHAT and CDR2 FQNNGV. CDR3 length: 15 amino acids. The CDR3 coding sequence is TGTGCCAGCAGCTTATCGAGCGGGGGGAGAAATACGCAGTATTTT. As protein: CASSLSSGGRNTQYF.

The gene calls are TRBV12-3 or TRBV12-4 and TRBJ2-5, with TRBD1 matching over 8 bases. V shed 6 bases, J shed 2 bases, and the junction held 2 bases outside the gene matches. There are 13 residues in the CDR3. CDR3 sequence reads: CASRRDRQETQYF. The CDR3 DNA is TGTGCCAGCAGGCGGGACAGGCAAGAGACCCAGTACTTC.

This clonotype was seen more than once but under ten times. The V and J genes are TRBV29-1 and TRBJ1-1; 7 positions match TRBD1. After removal of 4 bases from V and 1 base from J, the junction contained 9 bases not matched to a gene. The CDR3 runs to 15 residues. CDR1 SQVTM and CDR2 ANQGSEA come from the germline V gene. This chain's CDR3 is CSVGRPGTENTEAFF. The CDR3 bases are TGCAGCGTTGGTAGACCCGGGACAGAGAACACTGAAGCTTTCTTT.

The CDR3 protein is CSARDQPVSYEQYF. The CDR3 DNA reads TGCAGTGCTAGAGATCAGCCGGTCTCCTACGAGCAGTACTTC. The chain couples TRBV20-1 to TRBJ2-7; D is undetermined. Trimming took 0 bases from V and 0 from J, leaving 9 bases between them. Germline V CDR1 and CDR2: DFQATT, SNEGSKA (reference sequence). The CDR3 contains 14 residues.

This clonotype was picked up many times. V and J are TRBV20-1 and TRBJ2-4; D is perhaps TRBD1 or TRBD2 (5 bases each). Germline CDR1 and CDR2: DFQATT and SNEGSKA (reference sequence). V was clipped by 3 bases and J by 0 bases, with 15 bases between them. The CDR3 extends over 16 amino acids. Here the CDR3 reads CSASDLGTVAKNIQYF. CDR3 sequence (DNA): TGCAGTGCTAGCGATCTGGGGACCGTAGCCAAAAACATTCAGTACTTC.

The CDR3 coding sequence is TGTGCCAGCTCACCCCCGGGACAGGACTACGAGCAGTACTTC. Protein product: CASSPPGQDYEQYF. The J gene is TRBJ2-7, the V gene TRBV18; 8 nucleotides align to TRBD1. CDR1 is KGHSH and CDR2 is LQKENI in the germline V gene. The CDR3 runs 14 residues. Losses at the gene ends were 3 bases for V and 3 bases for J; bases not matched to a gene: 4.

V gene TRBV29-1 combines with J gene TRBJ1-2; weak D call: TRBD1 (5 bases). This CDR3 is 13 amino acids long. The V end was cut by 6 bases, the J end by 4 bases, with 15 bases between. Germline-derived CDR1 and CDR2 are SQVTM and ANQGSEA. The DNA of the CDR3 is TGCAGCGTCGTCCCGGACAACACCTATGGCTACACCTTC. It translates to CSVVPDNTYGYTF.